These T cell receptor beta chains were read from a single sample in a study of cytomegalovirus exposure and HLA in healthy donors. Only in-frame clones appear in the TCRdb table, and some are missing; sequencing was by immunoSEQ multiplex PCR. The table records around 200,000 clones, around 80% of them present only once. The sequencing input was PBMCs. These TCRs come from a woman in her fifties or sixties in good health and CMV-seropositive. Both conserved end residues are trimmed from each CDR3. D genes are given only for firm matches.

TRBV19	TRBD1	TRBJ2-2	ASSPGDRATGELF
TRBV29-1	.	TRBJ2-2	SVEGRGIANTGELF
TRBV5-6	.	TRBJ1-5	ASSLAGNQPQH
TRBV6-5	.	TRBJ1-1	ASRKGVFMNTEAF
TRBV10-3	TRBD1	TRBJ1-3	AISEGQGHTIY
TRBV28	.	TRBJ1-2	ASGQRVIGYT
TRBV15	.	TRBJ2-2	ATSRAGPGTGELF
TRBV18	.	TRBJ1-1	ASSGRLTEAF
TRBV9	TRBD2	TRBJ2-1	ASSPPSSGRGYEQF
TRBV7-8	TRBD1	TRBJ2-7	ASSLSGTGNREQY
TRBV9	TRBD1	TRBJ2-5	ASSRQGARGLETQY
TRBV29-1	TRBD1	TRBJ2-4	SVSDRGGKNIQY
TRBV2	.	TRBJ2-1	ASSETGLAVGNEQF
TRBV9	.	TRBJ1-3	ASSPQGRGNTIY
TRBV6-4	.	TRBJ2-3	ASSDLGGDTQY
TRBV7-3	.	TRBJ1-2	ASSLIGQEGGYT
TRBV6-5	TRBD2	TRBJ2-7	ASSYMTSGRLHEQY
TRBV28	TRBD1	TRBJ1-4	ASSPLPQGATNEKLF
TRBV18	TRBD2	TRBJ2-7	ASSRQTSAKYEQY
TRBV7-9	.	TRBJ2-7	ASSLGRREQY
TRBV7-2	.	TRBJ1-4	ASREGSEKLF
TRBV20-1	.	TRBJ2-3	SARSSLSQY
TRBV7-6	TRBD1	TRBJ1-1	ASSPQTGPGTEAF
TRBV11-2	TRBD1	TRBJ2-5	ASSLVPIRRGLKETQY
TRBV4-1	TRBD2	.	ASSQFNHGSPAGGTYEQY
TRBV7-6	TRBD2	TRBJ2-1	ASSYQLAGGRLGSYNEQF
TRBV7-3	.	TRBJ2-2	ASTSSRGGGLF
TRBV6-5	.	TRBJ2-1	ASSYQASSSNEQF
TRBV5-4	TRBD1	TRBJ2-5	ASSNNRGTPQETQY
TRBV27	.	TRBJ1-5	ASSFLPTGEGNQPQH
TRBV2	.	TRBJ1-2	ATQKGGNYGYT
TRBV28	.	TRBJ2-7	ASSPTQVHYEQY
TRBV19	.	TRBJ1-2	ASSNMNYGYT
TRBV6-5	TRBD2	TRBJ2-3	ASRRAGETDTQY
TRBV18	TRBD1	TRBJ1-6	ASSLTGVDSPLH
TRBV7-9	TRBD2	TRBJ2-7	ASSSPRELASYEQY
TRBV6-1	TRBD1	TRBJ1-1	ASTIRDRVPEAF
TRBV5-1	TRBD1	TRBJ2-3	ASSPRTGGMSDTQY
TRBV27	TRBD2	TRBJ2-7	ASSRGLGLAGGLYEQY
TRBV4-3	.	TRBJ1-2	ASSQTRNYGYT
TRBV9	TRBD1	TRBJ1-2	ASTLSEGADGYT